The 8 T cell receptor beta chains given below trace back to one sample, sequenced in a study of cytotoxic CD8 clonotypes in ibrutinib-treated CLL. Clones were read by immunoSEQ multiplex PCR, and TCRdb kept only the in-frame ones, dropping some. This table holds some 170,000 clones, about 88% found once. The sample was PBMCs, taken at disease progression, from a patient treated with ibrutinib. The receptors stem from a human donor with chronic lymphocytic leukemia.

V is TRBV15 and J is TRBJ1-2, with D tentatively TRBD1 (6 bases). The V gene lost 1 base and the J gene lost 7 bases, with 16 bases spanning the gap. The CDR3 is made up of 15 amino acids. Looked up from germline, CDR1 is LNHNV and CDR2 is YYDKDF (reference sequence). The CDR3: CATSRGTGYGGGYTF. The CDR3 DNA follows: TGTGCCACCAGCAGAGGCACAGGGTACGGTGGTGGCTACACCTTC.

This clone appeared once. This chain joins TRBV19 and TRBJ2-7; D might be TRBD2 (6 bases). The germline V and J ends were trimmed by 5 bases and 7 bases, with 21 bases remaining between them. CDR1 is LNHDA, CDR2 SQIVND, per germline (reference sequence). CDR3 length: 15 residues. The CDR3 sequence: CASSLSWGVTIEQYF. CDR3 bases: TGTGCCAGTAGTCTCTCATGGGGGGTCACTATTGAGCAGTACTTC.

This clone showed up just a few times. The chain links TRBV6-6 to TRBJ2-7; 7 nucleotides align to TRBD1. Trimming took 5 bases from V and 0 from J; bases not matched to a gene: 7. The germline CDR1 and CDR2 sequences are MNHNY and SVGAGI (reference sequence). This CDR3 is built from 15 residues. The CDR3 protein is CASSTQTGSSYEQYF. CDR3 nucleotide sequence: TGTGCCAGCAGTACCCAGACAGGGAGCTCCTACGAGCAGTACTTC.

The V gene is TRBV28, the J gene TRBJ2-7; 8 nucleotides line up with TRBD1. Germline V gene sequence: CDR1 MDHEN, CDR2 SYDVKM. There are 16 residues in the CDR3. J gave up 2 bases and V 3 bases, and 9 bases lay outside the gene matches. CDR3 DNA sequence: TGTGCCAGCAGTTTCCCAGGGGGCGCGAAACCCTACGAGCAGTACTTC. Residues: CASSFPGGAKPYEQYF.

The CDR3 DNA reads as TGTGCAAGTCGCCCAGCCCCGGCGGGGTCTAGCGGGAGCGATGGCTCCTACGAGCAGTACTTC. Amino acids: CASRPAPAGSSGSDGSYEQYF. The chain employs TRBV12-2 and TRBJ2-7; the table's D call, TRBD2, was not checked against the DNA. TRBV12-2 is deemed a pseudogene. CDR3 size: 21 residues.

The chain uses TRBV6-1 and TRBJ2-1; D is unclear. Trimming took 2 bases from V and 2 from J, leaving 4 bases between them. The CDR3 sequence is 13 residues long. Germline V CDR1 and CDR2: MNHNS, SASEGT. CDR3 bases: TGTGCCAGCAGTGAAACGGCCTACAATGAGCAGTTCTTC. Translated: CASSETAYNEQFF.

V and J are TRBV11-3 and TRBJ2-2, with D unresolved. There are 14 residues in the CDR3. The V and J ends lost 2 bases and 3 bases respectively, with 7 bases between them. CDR1 and CDR2 (germline): SGHNT, YENEEA. CDR3 loop: CASSLRSDTGELFF. CDR3 bases: TGTGCCAGCAGCTTACGGTCTGACACCGGGGAGCTGTTTTTT.

The chain uses TRBV28 and TRBJ2-1; D unresolved. The CDR3 consists of 14 residues. The germline CDR1 and CDR2 sequences are MDHEN and SYDVKM. Trimming shortened V by 1 base and J by 7 bases, and 11 bases separated the two germline ends. The CDR3 reads CASSLSQVLNEQFF. The CDR3 coding sequence is TGTGCCAGCAGTTTATCTCAGGTACTTAATGAGCAGTTCTTC.